The 20 T cell receptor beta chains given below trace back to one sample, sequenced in a study of CD8 T cells in ankylosing spondylitis. TCRdb passed the 5' RACE reads through MiXCR, listing each CDR3 protein once. There are around 210,000 distinct CDR3 sequences in the sample; 7.5% to 9.5% occur only once, and about 5% lies in the top ten. The sequencing input was blood, either unsorted or a sorted T cell fraction (not recorded which). The receptors here all came from a female donor with ankylosing spondylitis or in good health (not recorded which).

This clonotype was seen at least ten times. This chain connects TRBV20-1 to TRBJ2-1; the D is unclear. Trimming removed 2 bases from V and 0 bases from J, with 20 bases in between. Germline CDR1 and CDR2: DFQATT and SNEGSKA (reference sequence). This CDR3 contains 18 residues. The CDR3 region is CSARNVSLSPSSYNEQFF. CDR3 in DNA: TGCAGTGCTAGAAACGTCTCTCTCTCCCCGAGCTCCTACAATGAGCAGTTCTTC.

This clonotype was counted ten times or more. V and J are TRBV6-2 or TRBV6-3 and TRBJ2-1, with D possibly being TRBD2 (6 bases). This CDR3 comprises 15 residues. With 2 bases removed from V and 2 bases from J, the gap between germline ends came to 10 bases. Germline assignment: CDR1 MNHEY and CDR2 SVGEGT. The CDR3, as DNA: TGTGCCAGCAGTTACACGGGAGCGGCCTACAATGAGCAGTTCTTC. Translation gives CASSYTGAAYNEQFF.

This clonotype was found many times. The chain carries TRBV28 and TRBJ1-2; D unclear. The CDR3 spans 14 residues. V lost 2 bases, J lost 4 bases, and 11 bases lay in between. The germline V gene has CDR1 MDHEN and CDR2 SYDVKM. The CDR3 sequence: CASSLTRQVYGYTF. The CDR3 nucleotides read TGTGCCAGCAGTTTAACCCGGCAGGTCTATGGCTACACCTTC.

Ten or more counts support this clonotype. This sequence joins TRBV20-1 and TRBJ2-3; D possibly corresponds to TRBD1 (6 bases). V dropped 0 bases and J dropped 4 bases, with 14 bases sitting between them. This CDR3 comprises 15 residues. Germline CDR1 is DFQATT and CDR2 is SNEGSKA (reference sequence). This CDR3 is CSARDGAGDSDTQYF. CDR3 bases: TGCAGTGCTAGAGATGGGGCAGGGGATTCAGATACGCAGTATTTT.

In this sample, this clonotype turned up a few times. Just one base apart from a much larger clone, this may be a read error. The chain combines TRBV20-1 with TRBJ2-2; D call uncertain. From germline, CDR1 is DFQATT and CDR2 SNEGSKA (reference sequence). The CDR3 length is 12 residues. The ends were cut back, 1 base at V and 6 bases at J, with 6 bases in the middle. Here the CDR3 reads CSARGEAGELFF. CDR3 in DNA: TGCAGTGCTAGAGGTGAGGCCGGGGAGCTGTTTTTT.

This clonotype was counted ten times or more. The chain joins TRBV7-9 to TRBJ2-1; 13 nucleotides line up with TRBD2. V was clipped by 5 bases and J by 6 bases; unmatched bases: 7. The CDR3 loop spans 16 amino acids. The germline gives CDR1 SEHNR, CDR2 FQNEAQ (reference sequence). This CDR3 is CASSPQGLAGVNEQFF. In DNA, the CDR3 is TGTGCCAGCAGCCCCCAAGGACTAGCGGGAGTCAATGAGCAGTTCTTC.

In this sample, this clonotype turned up many times. The CDR3 DNA reads as TGTGCCACCAGCAGAGACCTAGGGGGGCGTTCCTACAATGAGCAGTTCTTC. This translates into CATSRDLGGRSYNEQFF. The chain recombines TRBV15 with TRBJ2-1; tentatively, D is TRBD1 or TRBD2 (6 bases each). The V gene's germline CDR1 is LNHNV and CDR2 YYDKDF (reference sequence). The CDR3 spans 17 residues. Trimming removed 0 bases from V and 1 base from J, with 13 bases in between.

The chain employs TRBV29-1 and TRBJ1-2; D is ambiguous. CDR1 is SQVTM, CDR2 ANQGSEA, per germline. Trimming took off 3 bases at V and 4 bases at J, with 12 bases between the two ends. This CDR3 is built from 13 residues. CDR3 sequence (DNA): TGCAGCGTTGAGGCGTTCGGGAGCTATGGCTACACCTTC. It encodes CSVEAFGSYGYTF.

This clonotype came up many times. The chain links TRBV6-5 to TRBJ1-1; tentatively, D is TRBD1 (5 bases). V was trimmed by 2 bases and J by 8 bases, leaving 9 bases between them. The CDR3 covers 12 residues. Germline loops: CDR1 MNHEY, CDR2 SVGAGI. The CDR3 DNA reads TGTGCCAGCAGTTACCGGGGGGGGGAAGCTTTCTTT. Its translation: CASSYRGGEAFF.

There are a few counts of this clonotype. The chain joins TRBV5-1 to TRBJ2-5; D perhaps matches TRBD2 (5 bases). Deletions cut 2 bases from V and 0 bases from J, with 8 bases between. Looked up from germline, CDR1 is SGHRS and CDR2 is YFSETQ. The CDR3 is 14 amino acids. The CDR3 DNA follows: TGCGCCAGCAGCTTCGAGGGATACCAAGAGACCCAGTACTTC. Its protein is CASSFEGYQETQYF.

This clonotype was counted a few times. The CDR3 is CASRTLGNTIYF. The CDR3 bases are TGTGCCAGCAGGACTCTTGGAAACACCATATATTTT. This sequence joins TRBV28 and TRBJ1-3; the D is unclear. The CDR3 is made up of 12 amino acids. Trimming took off 6 bases at V and 3 bases at J, with 6 bases between the two ends. Germline loops: CDR1 MDHEN, CDR2 SYDVKM.

The chain combines TRBV5-5 with TRBJ2-3; 7 nucleotides line up with TRBD1. Germline values: CDR1 SGHKS, CDR2 YYEKEE (reference sequence). Unmatched junction bases numbered 14, after V lost 4 bases and J lost 3 bases. CDR3 length: 17 amino acids. The CDR3 loop is CASSVGFGTVITDTQYF. The CDR3 bases are TGTGCCAGCAGCGTTGGCTTCGGGACAGTGATAACAGATACGCAGTATTTT.

The table lists this clonotype with many counts. The CDR3 region has the DNA TGTGCCAGCAGTTCCCCCGGAGTAGCGGAGAACAATGAGCAGTTCTTC. Protein: CASSSPGVAENNEQFF. The rearrangement uses TRBV12-3 or TRBV12-4 and TRBJ2-1, with D possibly being TRBD2 (6 bases). V was shortened by 4 bases and J by 5 bases, with 18 bases between the two germline ends. The CDR3 contains 16 residues.

This clonotype has at least ten counts. V usage is TRBV11-2 and J usage is TRBJ2-1; 9 bases are a match to TRBD2. Germline V gives CDR1 SGHAT, CDR2 FQNNGV. V dropped 5 bases and J dropped 7; count of bases not matched to a gene: 6. This CDR3 comprises 14 residues. Here the CDR3 DNA reads TGTGCCAGCAGCGTTAGCGGGAGTAAAAATGAGCAGTTCTTC. The encoded protein is CASSVSGSKNEQFF.

V gene TRBV13 combines with J gene TRBJ2-4; D is perhaps TRBD1 or TRBD2 (5 bases each). The V and J ends lost 5 bases and 0 bases respectively, with 8 bases between them. The CDR3 is made up of 14 amino acids. From germline, CDR1 is PRHDT and CDR2 FYEKMQ (reference sequence). CDR3 residues: CASSTGLAKNIQYF. CDR3 sequence (DNA): TGTGCCAGCAGCACAGGACTAGCCAAAAACATTCAGTACTTC.

This clonotype was counted a few times. At one boundary the junction diverges from the germline segment, which might be a read error. The CDR3 nucleotides are TGTGCCAGGAGTGTACAGGGGGCTAGGGAGCTGTTTTTT. It translates to CARSVQGARELFF. The rearrangement joins TRBV30 to TRBJ2-2; 9 bases are a match to TRBD1. Germline V gene sequence: CDR1 GTSNPN, CDR2 SVGIG (reference sequence). CDR3 length: 13 amino acids. Combining the CDR3 with reference TRBV30 and TRBJ2-2 gives the whole variable domain SQTIHQWPATLVQPVGSPLSLECTVEGTSNPNLYWYRQAAGRGLQLLFYSVGIGQISSEVPQNLSASRPQDRQFILSSKKLLLSDSGFYLCARSVQGARELFFGEGSRLTVL.

This clonotype was counted at least ten times. The chain has TRBV7-2 and TRBJ2-1; tentative D call: TRBD2 (5 bases). The length of the CDR3 is 11 residues. Germline V gives CDR1 SGHTA, CDR2 FQGNSA. V gave up 7 bases and J gave up 7 bases, with 8 bases separating them. The CDR3 protein is CASTRANEQFF. As DNA, the CDR3 is TGTGCCAGCACGCGGGCAAATGAGCAGTTCTTC.

This clonotype has ten or more counts. The CDR3 loop reads CASSTRDRRYGYTF. The CDR3 DNA reads TGTGCCAGCAGCACTCGGGACAGGCGGTATGGCTACACCTTC. This sequence joins TRBV7-8 and TRBJ1-2, with 8 nucleotides matching TRBD1. The germline CDR1 and CDR2 sequences are SGHVS and FQNEAQ. The ends lost 5 bases at V and 5 bases at J; junction bases unmatched: 7. The CDR3 extends over 14 amino acids.

There are many counts of this clonotype. For the CDR3, the DNA is TGTGCCAGCAGCTTAGCTTATTGGGACCCACCCTACGAGCAGTACTTC. Translated: CASSLAYWDPPYEQYF. This sequence joins TRBV7-2 and TRBJ2-7, with D perhaps TRBD1 or TRBD2 (5 bases each). The CDR3 runs 16 residues. Germline V gene lookup returns CDR1 SGHTA and CDR2 FQGNSA. Trimming took off 0 bases at V and 2 bases at J, with 14 bases between the two ends.

This clonotype has ten or more counts. The V call is TRBV10-3, the J call TRBJ2-1, with D possibly called TRBD1 or TRBD2 (6 bases each). The CDR3 sequence is 14 residues long. V was pared by 4 bases and J by 8 bases, with 15 bases between. Looked up from germline, CDR1 is ENHRY and CDR2 is SYGVKD. For the CDR3, the DNA is TGTGCCATCAGTGGGGGGGCATTGGCTGATGAGCAGTTCTTC. Amino acids: CAISGGALADEQFF.